This entry features one T cell receptor (beta chain) sequence. These data belong to a study of OX40 agonist ivuxolimab in advanced cancers. V was pared by 5 bases and J by 0 bases, with 8 bases between. Germline V gives CDR1 SGHAT, CDR2 FQDESV (reference sequence). The CDR3 is 14 residues long. Profiled with immunoSEQ multiplex PCR; TCRdb holds only in-frame clones, not every one. The data hold about 48,000 clones, with more than 80% observed a single time. Enrollment shut out patients with autoimmune disease history or systemic immunosuppression. Sequenced material: CD4+ or CD8+ T cells sorted from blood, taken in a trial of the OX40 agonist ivuxolimab. The TCR comes from an adult with an advanced solid tumor such as melanoma, head and neck, liver or kidney cancer. This chain connects TRBV11-1 to TRBJ2-1; D remains ambiguous. The CDR3 spells CASSQSRSYNEQFF. The CDR3 nucleotides read TGTGCCAGCAGCCAGTCCCGCTCCTACAATGAGCAGTTCTTC.